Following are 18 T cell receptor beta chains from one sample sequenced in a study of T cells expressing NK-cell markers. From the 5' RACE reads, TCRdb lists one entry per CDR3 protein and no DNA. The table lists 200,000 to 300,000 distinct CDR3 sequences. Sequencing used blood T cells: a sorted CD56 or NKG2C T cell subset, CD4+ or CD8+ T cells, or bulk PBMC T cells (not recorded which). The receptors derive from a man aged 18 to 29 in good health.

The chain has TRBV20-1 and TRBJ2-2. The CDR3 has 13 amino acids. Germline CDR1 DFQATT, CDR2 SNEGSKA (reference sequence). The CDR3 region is CSAVIHQNGELFF.

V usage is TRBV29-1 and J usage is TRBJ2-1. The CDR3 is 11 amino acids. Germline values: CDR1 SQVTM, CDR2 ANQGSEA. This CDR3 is CSVEFQTRQFF.

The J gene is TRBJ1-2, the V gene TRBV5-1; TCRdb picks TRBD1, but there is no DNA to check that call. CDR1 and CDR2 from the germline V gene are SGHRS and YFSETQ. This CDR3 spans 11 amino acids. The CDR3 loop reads CASSRDRGYTF.

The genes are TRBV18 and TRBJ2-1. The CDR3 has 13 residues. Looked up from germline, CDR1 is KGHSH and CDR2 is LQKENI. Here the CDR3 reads CASSPRGKSWQFF.

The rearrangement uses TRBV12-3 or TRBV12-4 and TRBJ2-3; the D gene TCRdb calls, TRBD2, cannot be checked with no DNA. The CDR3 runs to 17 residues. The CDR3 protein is CASSSPGGLVIPDTQYF.

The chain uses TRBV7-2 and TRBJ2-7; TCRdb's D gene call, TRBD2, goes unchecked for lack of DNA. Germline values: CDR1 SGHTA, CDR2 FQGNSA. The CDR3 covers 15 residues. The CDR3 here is CASTIRIAGGLEQYF.

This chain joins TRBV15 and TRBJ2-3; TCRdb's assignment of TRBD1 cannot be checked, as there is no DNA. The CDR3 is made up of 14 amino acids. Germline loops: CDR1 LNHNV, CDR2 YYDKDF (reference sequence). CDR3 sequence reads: CATSPEGVADTQYF. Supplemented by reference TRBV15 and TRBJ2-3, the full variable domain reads DAMVIQNPRYQVTQFGKPVTLSCSQTLNHNVMYWYQQKSSQAPKLLFHYYDKDFNNEADTPDNFQSRRPNTSFCFLDIRSPGLGDTAMYLCATSPEGVADTQYFGPGTRLTVL.

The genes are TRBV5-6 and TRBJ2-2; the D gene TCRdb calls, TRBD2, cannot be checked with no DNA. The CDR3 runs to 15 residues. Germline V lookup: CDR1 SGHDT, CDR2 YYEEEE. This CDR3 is CASRKTSGNTGELFF.

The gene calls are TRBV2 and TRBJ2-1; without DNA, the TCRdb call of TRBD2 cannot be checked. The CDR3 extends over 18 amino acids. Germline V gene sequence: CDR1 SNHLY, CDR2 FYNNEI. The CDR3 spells CASNNGGNSGRAVYEQFF.

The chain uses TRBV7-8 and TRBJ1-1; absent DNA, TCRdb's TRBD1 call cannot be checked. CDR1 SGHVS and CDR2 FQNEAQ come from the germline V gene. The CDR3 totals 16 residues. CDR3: CASSLFNRGLVTEAFF.

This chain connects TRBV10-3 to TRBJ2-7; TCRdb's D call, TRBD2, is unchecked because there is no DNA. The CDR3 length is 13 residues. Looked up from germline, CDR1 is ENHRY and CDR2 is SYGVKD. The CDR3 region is CAARLAGAHEQYF.

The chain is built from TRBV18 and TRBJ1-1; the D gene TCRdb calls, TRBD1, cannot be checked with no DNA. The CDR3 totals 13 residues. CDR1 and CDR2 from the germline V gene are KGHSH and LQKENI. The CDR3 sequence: CASSPGGTTEAFF.

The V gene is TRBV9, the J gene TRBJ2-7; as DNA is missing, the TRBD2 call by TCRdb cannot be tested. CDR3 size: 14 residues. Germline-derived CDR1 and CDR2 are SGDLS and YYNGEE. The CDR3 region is CASSVSGRAQEQYF.

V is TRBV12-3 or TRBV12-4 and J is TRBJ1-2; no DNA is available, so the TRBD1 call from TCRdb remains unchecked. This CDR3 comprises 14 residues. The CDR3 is CASSLRDRYYGYTF.

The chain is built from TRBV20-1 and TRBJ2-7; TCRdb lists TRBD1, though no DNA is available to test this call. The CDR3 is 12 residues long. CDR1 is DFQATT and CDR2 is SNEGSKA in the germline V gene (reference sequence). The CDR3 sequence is CSAKGVLYEQYF.

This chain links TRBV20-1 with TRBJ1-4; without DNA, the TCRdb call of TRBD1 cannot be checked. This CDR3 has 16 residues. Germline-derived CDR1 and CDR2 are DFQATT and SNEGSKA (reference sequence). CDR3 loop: CSARVKWGGGWEKLFF.

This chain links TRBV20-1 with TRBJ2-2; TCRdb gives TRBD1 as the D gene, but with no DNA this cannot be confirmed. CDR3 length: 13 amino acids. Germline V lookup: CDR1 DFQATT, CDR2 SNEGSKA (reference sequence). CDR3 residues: CSAPSGYTGELFF.

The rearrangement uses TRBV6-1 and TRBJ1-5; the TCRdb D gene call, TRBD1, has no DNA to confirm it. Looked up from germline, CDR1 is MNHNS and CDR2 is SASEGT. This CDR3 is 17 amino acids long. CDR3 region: CASSPWGGRQGNQPQHF.